Given below is one T cell receptor (beta chain) in context. The data were obtained in a study of OX40 agonist ivuxolimab in advanced cancers. Study-wide background: The study enrolled dose-escalation patients with hepatocellular carcinoma, melanoma, renal cell or head and neck cancer. Three patients had partial responses: one hepatocellular carcinoma, two cutaneous melanoma.

Sequencing was performed with immunoSEQ multiplex PCR; in TCRdb, only in-frame clones are kept and a portion is missing. The sample has under 80,000 clones, around 83% seen once; the top ten hold 2.2%. Samples were taken at baseline and on day 1 of cycles 4 and 7. The CDR3 has 15 amino acids. Germline-derived CDR1 and CDR2 are MGHRA and YSYEKL. With V trimmed by 4 bases and J by 5 bases, 8 bases remained unmatched. This chain uses TRBV4-1 with TRBJ2-3, with 8 bases lining up with TRBD2. Sequences were derived from CD4+ or CD8+ T cells sorted from blood, sampled in a trial of the OX40 agonist ivuxolimab. This receptor was identified in an adult with an advanced solid tumor such as melanoma, head and neck, liver or kidney cancer. CDR3 protein: CASSPAAGGLDTQYF. CDR3 in DNA: TGCGCCAGCAGCCCAGCGGCGGGGGGCCTAGATACGCAGTATTTT.